This section outlines one T cell receptor beta chain sequence together with its context. This record belongs to a study of radiation and T cells in renal cell carcinoma. Method: immunoSEQ multiplex PCR; TCRdb's copy keeps in-frame clones and lacks some. The table has roughly 45,000 clones, roughly 80% seen once; the top ten hold around a quarter. Time point defined: blood 4 weeks post-SBRT, at nephrectomy. As to treatment: 15 Gy SBRT to primary tumor, nephrectomy 4 weeks later. The length of the CDR3 is 11 residues. Germline V gives CDR1 DFQATT, CDR2 SNEGSKA (reference sequence). The V end lost 7 bases, the J end lost 3 bases, and 9 bases lay between the germline ends.

This chain connects TRBV20-1 to TRBJ1-2; D is undetermined. This sample comprised blood, obtained from a patient whose treatment included radiotherapy and nephrectomy. This TCR derives from a woman in her 70s with renal cell carcinoma. This CDR3 reads CSGDRYYGYTF. The CDR3 DNA sequence: TGCAGTGGAGACCGGTACTATGGCTACACCTTC.